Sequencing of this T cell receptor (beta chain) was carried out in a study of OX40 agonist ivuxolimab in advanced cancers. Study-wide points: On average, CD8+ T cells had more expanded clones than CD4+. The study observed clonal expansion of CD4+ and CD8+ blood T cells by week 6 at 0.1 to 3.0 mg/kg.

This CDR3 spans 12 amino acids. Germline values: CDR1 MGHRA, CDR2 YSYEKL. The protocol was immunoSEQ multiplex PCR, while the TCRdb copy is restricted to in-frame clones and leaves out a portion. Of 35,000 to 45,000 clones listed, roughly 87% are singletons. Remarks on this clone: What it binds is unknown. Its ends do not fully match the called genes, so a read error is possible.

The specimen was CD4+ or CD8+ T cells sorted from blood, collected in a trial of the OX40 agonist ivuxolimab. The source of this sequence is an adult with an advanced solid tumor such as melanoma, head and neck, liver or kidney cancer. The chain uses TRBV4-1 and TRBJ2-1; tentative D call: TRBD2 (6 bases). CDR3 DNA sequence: TGCGCCAGCAGCCAGGCCGGGACTTCGCACCTCTTC. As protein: CASSQAGTSHLF.